A selection of T cell receptor beta chains follows, all from one sample in a study of T cell responses to AZD1222 COVID-19 vaccine. TCRdb keeps only in-frame clones here, not all; method: immunoSEQ multiplex PCR. The sample yields under 150,000 clones, roughly 90% seen once. Source: peripheral blood, taken 28 days after the second AZD1222 dose. The source is an adult who received the AZD1222 COVID-19 vaccine. Both conserved end residues are trimmed from each CDR3. Fields, in order: V gene, J gene, CDR3 protein.

V gene: TRBV10-1; J gene: TRBJ1-1; CDR3 protein: ASSEPGRTEAF
V gene: TRBV19; J gene: TRBJ1-1; CDR3 protein: ASSMGQMNTEAF
V gene: TRBV12-3/TRBV12-4; J gene: TRBJ1-2; CDR3 protein: ASSGGGPGYT
V gene: TRBV2; J gene: TRBJ1-5; CDR3 protein: ASRGVSNQPQH
V gene: TRBV2; J gene: TRBJ1-5; CDR3 protein: ASSEFGGATDQPQH
V gene: TRBV2; J gene: TRBJ1-1; CDR3 protein: ASFRENGPYTEAF
V gene: TRBV5-1; J gene: TRBJ2-1; CDR3 protein: ASSLGTSPVNEQF
V gene: TRBV7-2; J gene: TRBJ1-4; CDR3 protein: ASSPQEGVQVEKLF
V gene: TRBV7-9; J gene: TRBJ2-5; CDR3 protein: ASSPRQGIAETQY
V gene: TRBV11-2; J gene: TRBJ2-5; CDR3 protein: ASSTRGQGARETQY
V gene: TRBV28; J gene: TRBJ2-3; CDR3 protein: ASSPRGSGGRTDTQY
V gene: TRBV5-6; J gene: TRBJ2-7; CDR3 protein: ASSLGQVSSYEQY
V gene: TRBV21-1; J gene: TRBJ1-1; CDR3 protein: ASRPKENTEAF
V gene: TRBV13; J gene: TRBJ2-7; CDR3 protein: ASSQGQGGTEQY
V gene: TRBV28; J gene: TRBJ1-4; CDR3 protein: ASSTPTTTNEKLF
V gene: TRBV28; J gene: TRBJ1-2; CDR3 protein: ASTLGAKAGYGYT
V gene: TRBV6-5; J gene: TRBJ2-1; CDR3 protein: ASSLTVAPPYNEQF
V gene: TRBV6-2/TRBV6-3; J gene: TRBJ1-1; CDR3 protein: ASSPQEPITEAF
V gene: TRBV11-2; J gene: TRBJ2-2; CDR3 protein: ASSLGVEPTGELF
V gene: TRBV11-2; J gene: TRBJ2-2; CDR3 protein: ASSSLRGGAGELF
V gene: TRBV6-1; J gene: TRBJ1-5; CDR3 protein: ASSGLGQGDNQPQH
V gene: TRBV19; J gene: TRBJ1-5; CDR3 protein: ASSIGRNQPQH
V gene: TRBV3-1/TRBV3-2; J gene: TRBJ2-1; CDR3 protein: ASSQDSGGYNEQF
V gene: TRBV7-2; J gene: TRBJ2-7; CDR3 protein: ASSFSDYYEQY
V gene: TRBV7-9; J gene: TRBJ1-1; CDR3 protein: ASSPPSRGYGTEAF
V gene: TRBV7-9; J gene: TRBJ2-3; CDR3 protein: ASSLGAGVPMGTDTQY
V gene: TRBV3-1/TRBV3-2; J gene: TRBJ1-5; CDR3 protein: ASSQVDHQPQH
V gene: TRBV6-2/TRBV6-3; J gene: TRBJ2-3; CDR3 protein: ASSYSTDPAGGSTDTQY
V gene: TRBV9; J gene: TRBJ1-1; CDR3 protein: ASSVGQSGTEAF
V gene: TRBV30; J gene: TRBJ2-6; CDR3 protein: AWRTGSGANVLT
V gene: TRBV2; J gene: TRBJ1-2; CDR3 protein: ASSEGRTGNYGYT
V gene: TRBV15; J gene: TRBJ1-2; CDR3 protein: ATSRSSTGTYGYT
V gene: TRBV6-5; J gene: TRBJ1-2; CDR3 protein: ASSYGGSDYGYT
V gene: TRBV10-2; J gene: TRBJ1-2; CDR3 protein: ASSESLTGWSYGYT
V gene: TRBV18; J gene: TRBJ2-7; CDR3 protein: ASSPSPKYEQY